A selection of T cell receptor beta chains follows, all from one sample in a study of metastatic and nonmetastatic thyroid tumors. MiXCR was used by TCRdb to re-call the PCR reads. The data hold about 16,000 clones, with under 30% observed a single time. The material sequenced was blood. The receptors shown here come from a male donor with papillary thyroid cancer or a benign thyroid nodule (not recorded which). Some clones in this sample may be carry-over from other donors' samples. Both conserved end residues are part of each CDR3. The D gene is left open where the match is weak. Clone size is given for some rows only: seen once, a few or many times, or a class if the clone is expanded.

D gene	V gene	clone size	J gene	CDR3 DNA	CDR3 protein
TRBD1	TRBV30	medium-sized	TRBJ1-2	TGTGCCTGGAGCCGAGCATCCACCGGGACAGGGGGCGCGGGCTATGGCTACACCTTC	CAWSRASTGTGGAGYGYTF
TRBD2	TRBV5-1	-	TRBJ2-3	TGCGCCAGCAGCTTGACTAGCGGGGGGACAGATACGCAGTATTTT	CASSLTSGGTDTQYF
TRBD1	TRBV6-1	many	TRBJ1-3	TGTGCCAGCAGCGCAGAGACAGGGATATACTCTGGAAACACCATATATTTT	CASSAETGIYSGNTIYF
-	TRBV11-2	-	TRBJ1-2	TGTGCCAGCAGCTTAGGGACGGAGAACTATGGCTACACCTTC	CASSLGTENYGYTF
-	TRBV20-1	-	TRBJ1-6	TGCAGTGCTACCCTTCTTGTGGGAAATTCACCCCTCCACTTT	CSATLLVGNSPLHF
TRBD2	TRBV18	-	TRBJ2-1	TGTGCCAGCTCACACCTTAGCGGGAGCGATACGATTCTCCATGAGCAGTTCTTC	CASSHLSGSDTILHEQFF
-	TRBV11-2	-	TRBJ2-2	TGTGCCAGCGGACTTGGGGCGAACACCGGGGAGCTGTTTTTT	CASGLGANTGELFF
TRBD1	TRBV29-1	many	TRBJ1-1	TGCAGCGCGCCGGGGACAGGGGTAATGGACACTGAAGCTTTCTTT	CSAPGTGVMDTEAFF
-	TRBV5-4	few	TRBJ2-4	TGTGCCAGCAGCTCCCTAGCCAAAAACATTCAGTACTTC	CASSSLAKNIQYF
-	TRBV5-1	-	TRBJ1-6	TGCGCCAGCAGCTTTGGTGTCATCCAGGCAGGCTATAATTCACCCCTCCACTTT	CASSFGVIQAGYNSPLHF
-	TRBV18	few	TRBJ1-2	TGTGCCAGCTCACAGTATGGGTACAATCAGGGCGGCTACACCTTC	CASSQYGYNQGGYTF
TRBD1	TRBV6-1	-	TRBJ2-7	TGTGCCTGCAGTGATGGGCGGGGACAGGCTTTTGTCTACGAGCAGTACTTC	CACSDGRGQAFVYEQYF
TRBD2	TRBV5-1	-	TRBJ2-2	TGCGCCAGCAGCTTGTCACCTGTGGCTAGCGGAAACACCGGGGAGCTGTTTTTT	CASSLSPVASGNTGELFF
-	TRBV29-1	-	TRBJ1-1	TGCAGCGTGGGGACGGCGATGAACACTGAAGCTTTCTTT	CSVGTAMNTEAFF
-	TRBV7-2	-	TRBJ2-7	TGTGCCAGCAGCTCCGTAGGTGGGAAAGCCTACGAGCAGTACTTC	CASSSVGGKAYEQYF
TRBD1	TRBV6-4	many	TRBJ2-3	TGTGCCAGCAGTAACGGACAGGGGGCAGATACGCAGTATTTT	CASSNGQGADTQYF
-	TRBV19	few	TRBJ2-7	TGTGCCAGTAGTATAGCACAGGGAACCCGATACGAGCAGTACTTC	CASSIAQGTRYEQYF
-	TRBV11-3	many	TRBJ1-1	TGTGCCAGCAGCTTAGATCCGGGCACTGAAGCTTTCTTT	CASSLDPGTEAFF
-	TRBV15	many	TRBJ2-7	TGTGCCACCAGCAGAATCACCGGTGCCTACGAGCAGTACTTC	CATSRITGAYEQYF
-	TRBV30	-	TRBJ2-3	TGTGCCTGGAGTGTGGGGCGTGACCCGAGGACAGATACGCAGTATTTT	CAWSVGRDPRTDTQYF
-	TRBV4-1	once	TRBJ1-6	TGCGCCAGCAGCCACCGGATAGGGGGAAATTCACCCCTCCACTTT	CASSHRIGGNSPLHF
TRBD1	TRBV28	-	TRBJ2-5	TGTGCCAGCAACAGATCAGGGGGAAGGAGAGAGACCCAGTACTTC	CASNRSGGRRETQYF
-	TRBV12-5	many	TRBJ1-1	TGTGCTAGTGGATTCCATAAGTACACTGAAGCTTTCTTT	CASGFHKYTEAFF
TRBD2	TRBV20-1	once	TRBJ2-1	TGCAGTGCCGCGGGAGCGTCATCCTACAATGAGCAGTTCTTC	CSAAGASSYNEQFF
TRBD2	TRBV7-9	many	TRBJ2-1	TGTGCCAGCAGCCTCGGGGGGAGCAATGAGCAGTTCTTC	CASSLGGSNEQFF
-	TRBV11-3	-	TRBJ1-5	TGTGCCAGCAGCAAAGACCCCCAAAGCAATCAGCCCCAGCATTTT	CASSKDPQSNQPQHF
TRBD1	TRBV20-1	-	TRBJ2-1	TGCAGTGCTAGACCTCCCGGGACAGGGGGCGATGAGCAGTTCTTC	CSARPPGTGGDEQFF
TRBD2	TRBV13	many	TRBJ2-5	TGTGCCAGCAAGGCTAGCGGGAGCTCCGCATCCGAGACCCAGTACTTC	CASKASGSSASETQYF
-	TRBV11-1	many	TRBJ1-1	TGTGCCAGCAGCTTAGAGACGGCAGCTTTTATGAACACTGAAGCTTTCTTT	CASSLETAAFMNTEAFF
TRBD2	TRBV5-1	many	TRBJ2-5	TGCGCCAGCAGCCTGGGGGTAGCGGGGGGTCCGGAGACCCAGTACTTC	CASSLGVAGGPETQYF
TRBD1	TRBV12-3/TRBV12-4	many	TRBJ2-7	TGTGCCAGCAGCCTTACCACAGGGGTCGAGCAGTACTTC	CASSLTTGVEQYF
TRBD2	TRBV7-6	many	TRBJ2-3	TGTGCCAGCAGCATCAGAGTAGCGGGAGTGGCAGATACGCAGTATTTT	CASSIRVAGVADTQYF
TRBD1	TRBV11-2	medium-sized	TRBJ2-7	TGTGCCAGCAGCTTCCGGACAGGGGGGAGCGAGCAGTACTTC	CASSFRTGGSEQYF
TRBD1	TRBV7-8	many	TRBJ2-1	TGTGCCAGCAGCGGGACAGCCTACAATGAGCAGTTCTTC	CASSGTAYNEQFF
-	TRBV3-1	once	TRBJ2-1	TGTGCCAGCAGCCTCAAAGGGGGGGGGACATCGCAGTTCTTC	CASSLKGGGTSQFF
-	TRBV10-3	many	TRBJ2-1	TGTGCCATCGGGAGCAGGGAGCGGCAGTTCTTC	CAIGSRERQFF
TRBD1	TRBV18	many	TRBJ2-7	TGTGCCAGCTCACCCGGACAGGGGAATGAGGAGCAGTACTTC	CASSPGQGNEEQYF
TRBD1	TRBV5-1	-	TRBJ1-2	TGCGCCAGCAGCCTCGGGGACAGCACTCGCTATGGCTACACCTTC	CASSLGDSTRYGYTF
-	TRBV9	many	TRBJ1-2	TGTGCCAGCAGCCCCCAGGTGGAGGCTAACTATGGCTACACCTTC	CASSPQVEANYGYTF
-	TRBV19	medium-sized	TRBJ2-2	TGTGCCAGTACCCCCGGGACTTCGAACACCGGGGAGCTGTTTTTT	CASTPGTSNTGELFF